The 32 T cell receptor beta chains presented below share a single source sample, sequenced in a study of vaccination effects on CD4 cells after COVID-19. Cells that had been cultured for roughly ten days were the source of isolated CD4+ T cells. These receptors' antigens are unknown. Data came from immunoSEQ multiplex PCR; TCRdb stores just in-frame clones and leaves some out. The repertoire holds 70,000 to 75,000 clones, with approximately 80% as singletons. This sample comprised CD4+ T cells from PBMCs cultured without peptide, obtained before COVID-19 vaccination. These TCRs come from a human donor who received a COVID-19 vaccine.

CDR3 residues: CASGLTGGRGNQPQHF. Written as DNA, the CDR3 is TGTGCCAGCGGTTTAACAGGGGGAAGGGGCAATCAGCCCCAGCATTTT. V is TRBV6-5 and J is TRBJ1-5, with 8 bases fitting TRBD1. The CDR3 consists of 16 residues. V shed 8 bases, J shed 2 bases, and the junction held 11 bases outside the gene matches. Germline V gives CDR1 MNHEY, CDR2 SVGAGI.

This clone was detected a few times. The V call is TRBV9, the J call TRBJ2-1, with 8 bases matching TRBD1. V was clipped by 2 bases and J by 2 bases; unmatched bases: 9. Germline V CDR1 and CDR2: SGDLS, YYNGEE. The CDR3 contains 17 residues. The CDR3 region is CASSVGNSDRAYNEQFF. CDR3 DNA sequence: TGTGCCAGCAGCGTCGGCAACTCGGACAGGGCCTACAATGAGCAGTTCTTC.

The V call is TRBV5-5, the J call TRBJ2-7; D gene unclear. The CDR3 covers 13 residues. Germline V gives CDR1 SGHKS, CDR2 YYEKEE (reference sequence). Trimming pared 3 bases from V and 5 bases from J, leaving 12 bases between. CDR3 loop: CASSSTPLHEQYV. The CDR3 DNA reads as TGTGCCAGCAGCTCGACCCCTTTGCACGAGCAGTACGTC.

Regarding this clone: This specimen includes other DNA sequences encoding the same CDR3. For the CDR3, the DNA is TGTGCCAGCTCACCGAGCGGAAACTACGAGCAGTACGTC. Its protein is CASSPSGNYEQYV. The chain combines TRBV18 with TRBJ2-7, with TRBD2 as a possible D gene (5 bases). The germline gives CDR1 KGHSH, CDR2 LQKENI. V shed 3 bases and J shed 3 bases, with 9 bases lying between them. CDR3 size: 13 residues.

The genes are TRBV14 and TRBJ2-1, with unresolved D. Germline assignment: CDR1 SGHDN and CDR2 FVKESK. Trimming took off 1 base at V and 4 bases at J, with 11 bases between the two ends. This CDR3 is built from 15 residues. The CDR3 region is CASSQGQQIYNEQFF. DNA of the CDR3: TGTGCCAGCAGCCAAGGTCAGCAAATATACAATGAGCAGTTCTTC.

This clone was detected once. The chain joins TRBV19 to TRBJ1-6; possibly TRBD1 for D (6 bases). Germline V gives CDR1 LNHDA, CDR2 SQIVND (reference sequence). The CDR3 is made up of 15 amino acids. Trimming shortened V by 1 base and J by 5 bases, and 9 bases separated the two germline ends. CDR3 amino acids: CASSIGTADNSPLHF. The CDR3 DNA reads as TGTGCCAGTAGTATAGGGACAGCCGATAATTCACCCCTCCACTTT.

This clone has a handful of counts. The CDR3 sequence: CASSGSGGLAGGELFF. The CDR3 DNA is TGTGCCAGCAGCGGAAGCGGGGGCCTGGCGGGCGGGGAGCTGTTTTTT. The chain joins TRBV9 to TRBJ2-2; TRBD2 matches 8 bases. The length of the CDR3 is 16 residues. Germline CDR1 is SGDLS and CDR2 is YYNGEE. The trim removed 3 bases at V and 7 bases at J, leaving 11 bases unmatched.

This chain uses TRBV5-1 with TRBJ1-2; 7 bases line up with TRBD1. Trimming at V came to 4 bases and at J to 2 bases, leaving 5 bases not matched to a gene. In germline, CDR1 is SGHRS, CDR2 YFSETQ. The CDR3 loop spans 14 amino acids. The CDR3 reads CASSLWDSNYGYTF. The CDR3 DNA reads TGCGCCAGCAGCCTTTGGGACAGCAACTATGGCTACACCTTC.

This clone occurred a few times. The genes are TRBV6-4 and TRBJ1-2, with TRBD1 matching over 7 bases. From germline, CDR1 is MRHNA and CDR2 SNTAGT. The CDR3 contains 12 residues. J lost 7 bases, V lost 5 bases, and 4 bases had no gene match. CDR3 nucleotide sequence: TGTGCCAGCAGTAACGACAGGGTTGGCTACACCTTC. This gives the protein CASSNDRVGYTF.

J is TRBJ2-1 and V is TRBV7-2; a possible D gene is TRBD2 (5 bases). Trimming shortened V by 3 bases and J by 11 bases, and 14 bases separated the two germline ends. The germline gives CDR1 SGHTA, CDR2 FQGNSA. This CDR3 has 13 residues. CDR3 loop: CASSFKGTGKQFF. DNA for the CDR3: TGTGCCAGCAGCTTTAAAGGAACGGGAAAGCAGTTCTTC.

The CDR3 reads CASSVGPEGSETQYF. In DNA, the CDR3 is TGTGCCAGCAGCGTAGGCCCTGAGGGAAGTGAGACCCAGTACTTC. The genes are TRBV9 and TRBJ2-5; D is possibly TRBD2 (5 bases). Germline V lookup: CDR1 SGDLS, CDR2 YYNGEE. Trimming pared 0 bases from V and 5 bases from J, leaving 14 bases between. This CDR3 region has 15 residues. The full variable domain, with the rest looked up from reference TRBV9 and TRBJ2-5, is DSGVTQTPKHLITATGQRVTLRCSPRSGDLSVYWYQQSLDQGLQFLIQYYNGEERAKGNILERFSAQQFPDLHSELNLSSLELGDSALYFCASSVGPEGSETQYFGPGTRLLVL.

The rearrangement links TRBV7-2 to TRBJ1-6, with D possibly TRBD1 on 5 matching bases. V was pared by 4 bases and J by 9 bases, with 19 bases between. Germline CDR1 reads SGHTA; CDR2 reads FQGNSA. CDR3 size: 16 residues. Written as DNA, the CDR3 is TGTGCCAGCAGCTCCCGACTAGTGGGGGGGGGTTCACCCCTCCACTTT. As protein: CASSSRLVGGGSPLHF.

The V and J genes are TRBV3-1 (or the pseudogene TRBV3-2) and TRBJ2-3; 7 nucleotides agree with TRBD2. Trimming cost V 6 bases and J 5 bases; bases outside gene matches: 5. Germline lookup yields CDR1 LGHDT and CDR2 YNNKEL (reference sequence). The CDR3 loop spans 13 amino acids. CDR3 loop: CASSHLAVDTQYF. The CDR3 nucleotides are TGTGCCAGCAGTCACCTAGCGGTAGATACGCAGTATTTT.

The chain links TRBV12-3 or TRBV12-4 to TRBJ2-3; D is uncertain. The CDR3 has 12 amino acids. The V end was cut by 7 bases, the J end by 6 bases, with 11 bases between. The CDR3 protein is CASTSSSDTQYF. The DNA for the CDR3 is TGTGCCAGCACCTCCTCTTCGGATACGCAGTATTTT.

This clone was recorded only once. V gene TRBV5-1 combines with J gene TRBJ1-2; 9 bases fit TRBD1. CDR1 SGHRS and CDR2 YFSETQ come from the germline V gene. J lost 4 bases, V lost 4 bases, and 11 bases had no gene match. The CDR3 runs to 16 residues. The CDR3 DNA reads as TGCGCCAGCAGCCACGGACAGGGGAGGGACGCCTATGGCTACACCTTC. Translation: CASSHGQGRDAYGYTF.

V and J are TRBV5-1 and TRBJ1-4; the D gene is possibly TRBD1 (6 bases). The CDR3 totals 14 residues. V was cut by 4 bases and J by 5 bases, with 12 bases left in between. Germline CDR1 is SGHRS and CDR2 is YFSETQ. CDR3 coding DNA: TGCGCCAGCAGCCCGGGGAGGGGGAATGAAAAACTGTTTTTT. This encodes CASSPGRGNEKLFF.

The chain has TRBV5-5 and TRBJ2-2; D gene uncertain. The V gene lost 2 bases and the J gene lost 0 bases, with 14 bases spanning the gap. Germline values: CDR1 SGHKS, CDR2 YYEKEE (reference sequence). The CDR3 contains 17 residues. The CDR3 bases are TGTGCCAGCAGCTTACTTCTGGGCAGCTCGAACACCGGGGAGCTGTTTTTT. Protein: CASSLLLGSSNTGELFF.

The chain combines TRBV28 with TRBJ1-2; possibly TRBD1 for D (5 bases). Trimming left V 3 bases short and J 5 bases short, with 7 bases between. CDR3 size: 12 residues. Looked up from germline, CDR1 is MDHEN and CDR2 is SYDVKM. The CDR3 DNA sequence: TGTGCCAGCAGTTTGCCAGGGTATGGCTACACCTTC. Translated, it gives CASSLPGYGYTF.

This clone was detected a few times. The CDR3 coding sequence is TGTGCCAGCAGCCAAGAACCAAGCGGGAGGGCGTACTTC. Its protein product is CASSQEPSGRAYF. This sequence joins TRBV3-1 (or the pseudogene TRBV3-2) and TRBJ2-4; TRBD2 agrees at 10 bases. The CDR3 contains 13 residues. V lost 0 bases and J lost 15; bases outside the gene matches: 5. From germline, CDR1 is LGHDT and CDR2 YNNKEL (reference sequence).

The chain carries TRBV2 and TRBJ2-1, with D possibly being TRBD1 (6 bases). Trimming shortened V by 6 bases and J by 4 bases, and 10 bases separated the two germline ends. CDR1 SNHLY and CDR2 FYNNEI come from the germline V gene. This CDR3 is built from 13 residues. In nucleotides, the CDR3 is TGTGCCAGCAGGGCAGGGGAATACAATGAGCAGTTCTTC. Translating gives CASRAGEYNEQFF.

This clone has a handful of counts. This chain links TRBV10-3 with TRBJ1-4; D perhaps matches TRBD1 (5 bases). Germline lookup yields CDR1 ENHRY and CDR2 SYGVKD. Trimming left V 4 bases short and J 5 bases short, with 11 bases between. The CDR3 consists of 14 residues. Written as DNA, the CDR3 is TGTGCCATCAGTGCCGGGGCCCAAAATGAAAAACTGTTTTTT. Protein product: CAISAGAQNEKLFF.

A few counts support this clone. The V gene is TRBV19, the J gene TRBJ2-1; D remains unclear. CDR1 LNHDA and CDR2 SQIVND come from the germline V gene (reference sequence). The CDR3 is made up of 13 amino acids. The germline V and J ends were trimmed by 5 bases and 5 bases, with 10 bases remaining between them. This chain's CDR3 is CASSWNKNNEQFF. CDR3 coding DNA: TGTGCCAGTAGTTGGAACAAAAACAATGAGCAGTTCTTC.

The chain employs TRBV6-5 and TRBJ2-7; D gene unclear. The V end was cut by 7 bases, the J end by 7 bases, with 14 bases between. The CDR3 is made up of 12 amino acids. Looked up from germline, CDR1 is MNHEY and CDR2 is SVGAGI. CDR3 sequence reads: CASNNRPGEQYV. The DNA for the CDR3 is TGTGCCAGCAATAATCGACCGGGTGAGCAGTACGTC.

V usage is TRBV18 and J usage is TRBJ1-1; unclear D gene. Deletions cut 6 bases from V and 1 base from J, with 9 bases between. Germline V lookup: CDR1 KGHSH, CDR2 LQKENI. The CDR3 is 13 residues long. CDR3 nucleotides: TGTGCCAGCTCGAGGGCCCGGAACACTGAAGCTTTCTTT. Its translation is CASSRARNTEAFF.

This chain uses TRBV5-1 with TRBJ1-1; possible D gene TRBD1, 6 bases. This CDR3 has 13 amino acids. Between the trimmed V and J ends, which lost 7 bases and 4 bases, there was a span of 14 bases. The germline gives CDR1 SGHRS, CDR2 YFSETQ. The CDR3 DNA is TGCGCCAGCGTAAATCCAGGGGTCACTGAAGCTTTCTTT. Translating it yields CASVNPGVTEAFF.

The chain recombines TRBV12-3 or TRBV12-4 with TRBJ1-5; D gene ambiguous. There are 13 residues in the CDR3. Trimming left V 3 bases short and J 3 bases short, with 6 bases between. Here the CDR3 reads CASSFRNNQPQHF. CDR3 nucleotides: TGTGCCAGCAGTTTCAGAAACAATCAGCCCCAGCATTTT.

The chain recombines TRBV28 with TRBJ2-5; D is perhaps TRBD1 or TRBD2 (5 bases each). In germline, CDR1 is MDHEN, CDR2 SYDVKM. The V end lost 7 bases, the J end lost 2 bases, and 8 bases lay between the germline ends. This CDR3 comprises 12 residues. The CDR3 sequence is CASMRGQETQYF. The DNA for the CDR3 is TGTGCCAGCATGAGGGGTCAAGAGACCCAGTACTTC.

V usage is TRBV6-5 and J usage is TRBJ2-7; 7 nucleotides line up with TRBD1. The CDR3 runs to 14 residues. Germline values: CDR1 MNHEY, CDR2 SVGAGI. J gave up 7 bases and V 6 bases, and 12 bases lay outside the gene matches. As DNA, the CDR3 is TGTGCCAGCAGCAGCCGGGACAGAGGTCGGGAGCAGTACGTC. Protein: CASSSRDRGREQYV.

The rearrangement joins TRBV19 to TRBJ1-5; D is possibly TRBD1 (5 bases). CDR1 and CDR2 (germline): LNHDA, SQIVND (reference sequence). This CDR3 is 15 amino acids long. The germline V and J ends were trimmed by 9 bases and 3 bases, with 18 bases remaining between them. The CDR3 DNA sequence: TGTGCCAGCGGAAACATCAGGGTTGACAATCAGCCCCAGCATTTT. Its protein product is CASGNIRVDNQPQHF.

The chain joins TRBV30 to TRBJ2-2; 10 bases are a match to TRBD1. V was pared by 1 base and J by 1 base, with 6 bases of the junction left unmatched. This CDR3 comprises 17 residues. Looked up from germline, CDR1 is GTSNPN and CDR2 is SVGIG (reference sequence). CDR3 coding DNA: TGTGCCTGGAGTGCGTCGAGGACAGGGGGGAACACCGGGGAGCTGTTTTTT. This translates into CAWSASRTGGNTGELFF.

This chain links TRBV19 with TRBJ2-3, with D tentatively TRBD1 (6 bases). With 4 bases removed from V and 3 bases from J, the gap between germline ends came to 11 bases. CDR1 LNHDA and CDR2 SQIVND come from the germline V gene (reference sequence). The CDR3 totals 14 residues. CDR3 in DNA: TGTGCCAGTAGTAGAAGACAGGCGACAGATACGCAGTATTTT. Translated: CASSRRQATDTQYF.

The rearrangement joins TRBV11-2 to TRBJ2-7, with D perhaps matching TRBD1 or TRBD2 (5 bases each). CDR1 and CDR2 (germline): SGHAT, FQNNGV. The CDR3 length is 15 residues. Trimming took off 0 bases at V and 2 bases at J, with 11 bases between the two ends. CDR3 loop: CASSLERDGAYEQYV. The CDR3 DNA reads as TGTGCCAGCAGCTTAGAACGGGACGGGGCCTACGAGCAGTACGTC.